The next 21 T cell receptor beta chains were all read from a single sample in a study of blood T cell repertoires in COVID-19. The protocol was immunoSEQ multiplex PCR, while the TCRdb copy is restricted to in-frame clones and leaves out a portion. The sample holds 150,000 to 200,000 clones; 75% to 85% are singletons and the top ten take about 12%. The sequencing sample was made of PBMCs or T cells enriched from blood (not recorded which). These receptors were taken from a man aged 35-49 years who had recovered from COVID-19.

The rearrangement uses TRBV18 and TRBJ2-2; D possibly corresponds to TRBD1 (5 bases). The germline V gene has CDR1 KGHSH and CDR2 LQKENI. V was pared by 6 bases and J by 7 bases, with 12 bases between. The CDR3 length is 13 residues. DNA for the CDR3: TGTGCCAGCTCGGCACAGGAATTCGGGGAGCTGTTTTTT. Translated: CASSAQEFGELFF.

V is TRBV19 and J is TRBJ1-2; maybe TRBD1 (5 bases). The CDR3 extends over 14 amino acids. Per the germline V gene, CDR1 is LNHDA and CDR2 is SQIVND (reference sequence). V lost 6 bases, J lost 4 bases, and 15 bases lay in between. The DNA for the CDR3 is TGTGCCAGTAGGCACGGGGGAGTCATCTATGGCTACACCTTC. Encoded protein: CASRHGGVIYGYTF.

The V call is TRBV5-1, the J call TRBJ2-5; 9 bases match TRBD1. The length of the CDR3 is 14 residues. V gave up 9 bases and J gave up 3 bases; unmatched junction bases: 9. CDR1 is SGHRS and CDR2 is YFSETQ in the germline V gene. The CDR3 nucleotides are TGCGCCACAGCCCGGGACAGGGTTGAAGAGACCCAGTACTTC. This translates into CATARDRVEETQYF.

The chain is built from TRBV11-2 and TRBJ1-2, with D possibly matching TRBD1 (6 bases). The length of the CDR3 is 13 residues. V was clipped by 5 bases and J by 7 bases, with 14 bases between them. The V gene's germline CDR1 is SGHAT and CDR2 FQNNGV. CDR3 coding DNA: TGTGCCAGCAGCCCCCTTCAGGGGAGTGGCTACACCTTC. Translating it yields CASSPLQGSGYTF.

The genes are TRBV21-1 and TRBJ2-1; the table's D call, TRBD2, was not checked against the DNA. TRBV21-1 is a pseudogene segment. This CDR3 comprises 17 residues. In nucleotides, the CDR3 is TGTGCCAGCAGCGTTCCCGGACTAGCGGGAGGGCCTCATGAGCAGTTCTTC. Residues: CASSVPGLAGGPHEQFF.

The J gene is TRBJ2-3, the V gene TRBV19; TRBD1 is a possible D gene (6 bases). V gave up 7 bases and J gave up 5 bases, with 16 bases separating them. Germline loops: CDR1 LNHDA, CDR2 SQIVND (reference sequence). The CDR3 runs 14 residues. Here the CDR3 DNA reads TGTGCCAGTACCGAAGACAGGTGGGGAGATACGCAGTATTTT. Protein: CASTEDRWGDTQYF.

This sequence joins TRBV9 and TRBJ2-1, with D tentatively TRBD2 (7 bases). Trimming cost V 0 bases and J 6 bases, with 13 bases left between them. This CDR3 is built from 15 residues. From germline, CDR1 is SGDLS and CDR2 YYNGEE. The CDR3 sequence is CASSVGGASGNEQFF. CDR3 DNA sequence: TGTGCCAGCAGCGTAGGGGGGGCTAGCGGCAATGAGCAGTTCTTC.

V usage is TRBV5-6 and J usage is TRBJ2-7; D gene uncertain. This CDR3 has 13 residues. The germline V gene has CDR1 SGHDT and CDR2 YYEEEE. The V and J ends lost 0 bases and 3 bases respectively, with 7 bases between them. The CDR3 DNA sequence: TGTGCCAGCAGCTTGGGAGGCCTCTACGAGCAGTACGTC. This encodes CASSLGGLYEQYV.

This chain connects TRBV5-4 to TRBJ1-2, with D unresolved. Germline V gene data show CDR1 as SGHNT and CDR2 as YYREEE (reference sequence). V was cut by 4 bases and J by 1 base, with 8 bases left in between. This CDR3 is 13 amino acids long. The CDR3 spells CASSPRFNYGYTF. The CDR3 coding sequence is TGTGCCAGCAGCCCACGGTTTAACTATGGCTACACCTTC.

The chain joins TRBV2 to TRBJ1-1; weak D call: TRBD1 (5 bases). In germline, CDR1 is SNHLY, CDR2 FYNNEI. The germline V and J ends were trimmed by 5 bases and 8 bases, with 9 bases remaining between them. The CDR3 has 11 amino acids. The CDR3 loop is CASSRAGEAFF. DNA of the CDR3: TGTGCCAGCAGTAGAGCAGGGGAAGCTTTCTTT.

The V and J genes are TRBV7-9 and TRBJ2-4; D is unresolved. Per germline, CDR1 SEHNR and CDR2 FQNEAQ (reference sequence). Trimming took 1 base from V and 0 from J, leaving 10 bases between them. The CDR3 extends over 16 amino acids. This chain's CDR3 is CASSLGAGLAKNIQYF. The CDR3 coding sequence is TGTGCCAGCAGCTTAGGGGCAGGCCTAGCCAAAAACATTCAGTACTTC. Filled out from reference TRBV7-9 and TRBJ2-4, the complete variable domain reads DTGVSQNPRHKITKRGQNVTFRCDPISEHNRLYWYRQTLGQGPEFLTYFQNEAQLEKSRLLSDRFSAERPKGSFSTLEIQRTEQGDSAMYLCASSLGAGLAKNIQYFGAGTRLSVL.

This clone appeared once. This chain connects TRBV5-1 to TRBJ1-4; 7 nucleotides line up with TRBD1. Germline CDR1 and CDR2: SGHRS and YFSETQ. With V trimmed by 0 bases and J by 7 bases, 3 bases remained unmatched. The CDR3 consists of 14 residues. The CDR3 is CASSLGDSAEKLFF. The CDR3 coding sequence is TGCGCCAGCAGCTTGGGGGACAGTGCTGAAAAACTGTTTTTT.

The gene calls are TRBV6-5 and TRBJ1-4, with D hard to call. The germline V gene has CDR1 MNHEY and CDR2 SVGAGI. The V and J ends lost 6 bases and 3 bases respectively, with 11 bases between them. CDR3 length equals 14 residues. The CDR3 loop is CASSRSSANEKLFF. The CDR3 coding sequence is TGTGCCAGCAGCCGTTCGTCGGCTAATGAAAAACTGTTTTTT.

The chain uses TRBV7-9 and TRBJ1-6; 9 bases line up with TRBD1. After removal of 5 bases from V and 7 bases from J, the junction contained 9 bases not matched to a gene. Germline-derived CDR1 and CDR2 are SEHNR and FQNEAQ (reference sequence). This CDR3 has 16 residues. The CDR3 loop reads CASSPPPGQGNSPLHF. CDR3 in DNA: TGTGCCAGCAGCCCGCCCCCGGGACAGGGAAATTCACCCCTCCACTTT.

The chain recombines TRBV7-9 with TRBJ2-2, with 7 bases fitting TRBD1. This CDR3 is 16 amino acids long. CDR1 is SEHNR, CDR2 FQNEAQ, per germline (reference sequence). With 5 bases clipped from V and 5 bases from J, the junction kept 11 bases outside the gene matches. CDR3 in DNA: TGTGCCAGCAGCCCCCAGACATTGACAGGGACCGGGGAGCTGTTTTTT. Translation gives CASSPQTLTGTGELFF. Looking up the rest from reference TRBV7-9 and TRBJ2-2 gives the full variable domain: DTGVSQNPRHKITKRGQNVTFRCDPISEHNRLYWYRQTLGQGPEFLTYFQNEAQLEKSRLLSDRFSAERPKGSFSTLEIQRTEQGDSAMYLCASSPQTLTGTGELFFGEGSRLTVL.

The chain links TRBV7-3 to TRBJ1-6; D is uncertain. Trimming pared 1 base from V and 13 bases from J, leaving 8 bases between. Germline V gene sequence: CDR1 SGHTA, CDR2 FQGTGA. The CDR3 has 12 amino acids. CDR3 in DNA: TGTGCCAGCAGCTTAAACGGCGGTCCCCTCCACTTT. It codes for CASSLNGGPLHF.

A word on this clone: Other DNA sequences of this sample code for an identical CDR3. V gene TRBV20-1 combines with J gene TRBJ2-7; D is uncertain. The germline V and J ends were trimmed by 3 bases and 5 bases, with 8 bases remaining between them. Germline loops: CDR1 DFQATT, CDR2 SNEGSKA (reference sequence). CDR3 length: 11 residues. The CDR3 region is CSASSGHEQYV. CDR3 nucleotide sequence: TGCAGTGCTAGTAGTGGCCACGAGCAGTACGTC.

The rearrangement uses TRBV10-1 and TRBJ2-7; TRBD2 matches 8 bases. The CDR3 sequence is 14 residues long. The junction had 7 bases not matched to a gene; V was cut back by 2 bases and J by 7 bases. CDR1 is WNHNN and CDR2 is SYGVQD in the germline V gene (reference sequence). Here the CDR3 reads CASSEVGRAWEQYF. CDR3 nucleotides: TGCGCCAGCAGTGAGGTCGGGAGGGCCTGGGAGCAGTACTTC.

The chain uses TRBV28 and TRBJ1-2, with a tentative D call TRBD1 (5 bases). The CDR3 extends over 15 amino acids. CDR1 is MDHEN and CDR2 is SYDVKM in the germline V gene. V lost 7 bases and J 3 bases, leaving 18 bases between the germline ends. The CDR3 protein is CASIPTGRGDYGYTF. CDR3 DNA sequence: TGTGCCAGCATACCCACGGGGAGGGGCGACTATGGCTACACCTTC.

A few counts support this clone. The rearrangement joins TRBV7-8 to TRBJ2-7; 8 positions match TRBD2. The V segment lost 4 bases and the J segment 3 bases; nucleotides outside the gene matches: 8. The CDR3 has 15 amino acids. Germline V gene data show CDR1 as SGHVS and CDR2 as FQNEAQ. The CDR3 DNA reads TGTGCCAGCAGCTGGGACACTAGCGGCTTCTACGAGCAGTACGTC. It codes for CASSWDTSGFYEQYV.

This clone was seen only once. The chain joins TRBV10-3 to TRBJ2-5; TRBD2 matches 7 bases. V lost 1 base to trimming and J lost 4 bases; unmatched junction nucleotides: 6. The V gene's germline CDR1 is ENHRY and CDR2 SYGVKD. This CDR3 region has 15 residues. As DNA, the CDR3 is TGTGCCATCAGTGAGTACCGGGACTATTCAGAGACCCAGTACTTC. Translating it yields CAISEYRDYSETQYF.